This section outlines one T cell receptor beta chain sequence together with its context. What it binds is not known. The data belong to a study of T cell responses to AZD1222 COVID-19 vaccine. Study observations and caveats: Elevations in Spike-specific TCR breadth and depth followed administration of two AZD1222 doses. Most donors were white British and more were female, and clonal diversity was possibly underestimated. Targeting of unmutated variant regions was reportedly seen in nearly half of spike-specific TCRs. Mapped onto spike, vaccine-associated CD4 TCRs spanned it and were dominant at 160-218 and 743-854.

This CDR3 has 15 amino acids. Germline values: CDR1 LGHNA, CDR2 YNFKEQ. V was trimmed by 4 bases and J by 2 bases, leaving 14 bases between them. Measured with immunoSEQ multiplex PCR; TCRdb has only the in-frame clones, and not every one. The repertoire holds over 120,000 clones, with roughly 92% as singletons. Source: peripheral blood, taken on day 0 of AZD1222 vaccination. The receptor's source is an adult in good health. This sequence joins TRBV4-2 and TRBJ1-1, with D tentatively TRBD1 (5 bases). The CDR3 sequence: CASSRTLRPNTEAFF. In nucleotides, the CDR3 is TGTGCCAGCAGCCGGACATTGAGACCAAACACTGAAGCTTTCTTT.